The rows below give T cell receptor beta chains drawn from one sample of a study of CD8+ T cells in alopecia areata. Clones were read by immunoSEQ multiplex PCR, and TCRdb kept only the in-frame ones, dropping some. Of over 200,000 clones listed, around three fifths are singletons. The sample was CD4+ T cells sorted from blood, taken at week 0. Source of these receptors: a human donor with alopecia areata. CDR3s include the opening cysteine and the closing phenylalanine or tryptophan. D genes are given only for firm matches. For some rows the clone size is stated as once, few or many, or as a class when expanded; others skip it.

V gene,clone size,J gene,D gene,CDR3 protein,CDR3 DNA
TRBV28,few,TRBJ1-6,TRBD1,CATRQGFDSPLHF,TGTGCCACCCGACAGGGATTCGATTCACCCCTCCACTTT
TRBV29-1,few,TRBJ2-6,.,CSVRTSGANVLTF,TGCAGCGTCCGGACCTCTGGGGCCAACGTCCTGACTTTC
TRBV30,.,TRBJ2-1,.,CAWSRGSSYNEQFF,TGTGCCTGGAGTCGGGGTAGCTCCTACAATGAGCAGTTCTTC
TRBV5-1,.,TRBJ2-1,.,CASSLPRMGNNEQFF,TGCGCCAGCAGCTTGCCCCGGATGGGGAACAATGAGCAGTTCTTC
TRBV5-1,few,TRBJ2-7,.,CASSLEVAEQYF,TGCGCCAGCAGCTTGGAAGTTGCCGAGCAGTACTTC
TRBV7-2,.,TRBJ2-7,.,CASRFSIGEQYF,TGTGCCAGCCGCTTTTCAATCGGCGAGCAGTACTTC
TRBV9,.,TRBJ2-7,TRBD1,CASSVVPMTGSNSYEQYF,TGTGCCAGCAGCGTAGTCCCCATGACAGGGAGTAACTCCTACGAGCAGTACTTC
TRBV29-1,.,TRBJ1-1,.,CSVVGTPNTEAFF,TGCAGCGTTGTCGGGACACCGAACACTGAGGCTTTCTTT
TRBV2,.,TRBJ2-3,.,CASSEGRGRPSTDTQYF,TGTGCCAGCAGTGAAGGACGGGGCAGACCTAGCACAGATACGCAGTATTTT
TRBV6-5,.,TRBJ1-4,TRBD1,CASSPTGREKLFF,TGTGCCAGCAGCCCGACAGGGCGTGAAAAACTGTTTTTT
TRBV5-4,few,TRBJ2-7,TRBD2,CASSLGLAGQSYEQYF,TGTGCCAGCAGCTTGGGGCTAGCGGGCCAATCCTACGAGCAGTACTTC
TRBV4-2,.,TRBJ1-2,TRBD1,CASSQGQGLNNYGYTF,TGTGCCAGCAGCCAGGGACAGGGACTTAATAACTATGGCTACACCTTC
TRBV29-1,few,TRBJ2-1,TRBD2,CSVEKAPAGGNNEQFF,TGCAGCGTTGAAAAGGCTCCGGCGGGGGGAAACAATGAGCAGTTCTTC
TRBV10-3,many,TRBJ2-6,.,CAISPQQGAGANVLTF,TGTGCCATCAGTCCACAACAGGGCGCTGGGGCCAACGTCCTGACTTTC
TRBV6-1,.,TRBJ2-2,TRBD1,CASSTGTANTGELFF,TGTGCCAGCAGTACCGGGACAGCGAACACCGGGGAGCTGTTTTTT
TRBV5-6,many,TRBJ2-2,.,CASSLGQLNTGELFF,TGTGCCAGCAGCTTGGGCCAGTTGAACACCGGGGAGCTGTTTTTT
TRBV6-6,.,TRBJ2-7,.,CASSSSGDEQYF,TGTGCCAGCAGTTCCTCGGGGGACGAGCAGTACTTC
TRBV4-2,.,TRBJ1-5,.,CASSPARDRSNQPQHF,TGTGCCAGCAGCCCCGCCAGAGACAGGAGCAATCAGCCCCAGCATTTT
TRBV29-1,.,TRBJ1-4,.,CSVTGLGREKLFF,TGCAGCGTTACCGGACTGGGCCGGGAAAAACTGTTTTTT
TRBV5-1,few,TRBJ2-1,TRBD1,CASSLGQGYEQFF,TGCGCCAGCAGCTTAGGACAGGGGTATGAGCAGTTCTTC
TRBV19,few,TRBJ1-1,.,CASSTNLGTEAFF,TGTGCCAGTAGTACCAATTTAGGCACTGAAGCTTTCTTT
TRBV5-4,few,TRBJ1-6,TRBD1,CASSTLDRGDSPLHF,TGTGCCAGCAGCACACTGGACAGGGGAGATTCACCCCTCCACTTT
TRBV7-3,.,TRBJ2-3,.,CASSLIGRADTQYF,TGTGCCAGCAGCTTAATCGGACGCGCCGATACGCAGTATTTT
TRBV4-1,.,TRBJ2-4,TRBD1,CASSQGTVKGALAKNIQYF,TGCGCCAGCAGCCAAGGGACAGTAAAGGGGGCCTTAGCCAAAAACATTCAGTACTTC
TRBV27,.,TRBJ1-3,.,CASSFNGVANTIYF,TGTGCCAGCAGTTTTAATGGGGTTGCAAACACCATATATTTT
TRBV27,once,TRBJ2-1,TRBD2,CASSSGLAGGQSNEQFF,TGTGCCAGCAGTTCGGGACTAGCGGGAGGGCAGAGCAATGAGCAGTTCTTC
TRBV6-4,.,TRBJ1-6,.,CASSEQGRNSPLHF,TGTGCCAGCAGTGAACAGGGAAGAAATTCACCCCTCCACTTT
TRBV6-5,once,TRBJ1-1,TRBD1,CASSPGQGAEAFF,TGTGCCAGCAGTCCCGGACAGGGGGCGGAAGCTTTCTTT
TRBV29-1,few,TRBJ2-5,.,CSVAARDQETQYF,TGCAGCGTTGCGGCGAGGGATCAAGAGACCCAGTACTTC
TRBV27,.,TRBJ1-5,TRBD1,CASSPGPGQGREGNQPQHF,TGTGCCAGCAGTCCAGGACCGGGACAGGGTCGGGAGGGAAATCAGCCCCAGCATTTT
TRBV5-1,once,TRBJ2-1,.,CASSLASDEQFF,TGCGCCAGCAGCTTGGCGAGTGATGAGCAGTTCTTC
TRBV6-5,.,TRBJ2-3,TRBD2,CASSDLAGGADTQYF,TGTGCCAGCAGTGACTTAGCGGGAGGCGCAGATACGCAGTATTTT
TRBV15,.,TRBJ1-2,.,CATSRGTGDNYGYTF,TGTGCCACCAGCAGAGGTACAGGAGACAACTATGGCTACACCTTC
TRBV5-1,.,TRBJ1-6,TRBD1,CASSLDRGRDSPLHF,TGCGCCAGCAGCTTGGACAGGGGGCGGGATTCACCCCTCCACTTT
TRBV2,.,TRBJ1-2,.,CASTRDSPNYGYTF,TGTGCCAGCACTCGGGACTCCCCTAACTATGGCTACACCTTC
TRBV6-5,.,TRBJ2-7,.,CASSSTRNEQYF,TGTGCCAGCAGTTCCACTCGGAACGAGCAGTACTTC
TRBV7-9,few,TRBJ1-1,.,CASSFPGGPNTEAFF,TGTGCCAGCAGCTTCCCGGGAGGGCCGAACACTGAAGCTTTCTTT
TRBV29-1,few,TRBJ1-1,.,CSVEGRLADTEAFF,TGCAGCGTTGAAGGGAGATTGGCGGACACTGAAGCTTTCTTT
TRBV2,.,TRBJ2-4,.,CASERATKNIQYF,TGTGCCAGCGAGAGGGCAACCAAAAACATTCAGTACTTC
TRBV29-1,.,TRBJ2-1,.,CSVEETQVRDNEQFF,TGCAGCGTTGAAGAAACGCAAGTTAGGGACAATGAGCAGTTCTTC
TRBV4-1,.,TRBJ2-7,.,CASSERTQGDEQYF,TGCGCCAGCAGCGAACGGACCCAAGGCGACGAGCAGTACTTC
TRBV5-1,.,TRBJ2-7,.,CASSLAWGSGDEQYF,TGCGCCAGCAGCTTGGCCTGGGGGAGTGGAGACGAGCAGTACTTC